The 18 T cell receptor beta chains below were found in one sample sequenced in a study of blood T cells in healthy people across ages. Through a sample-barcoded 5' primer and a J-beta primer mix, a second PCR was run for roughly 6 to 12 cycles. One entry per CDR3 protein results from TCRdb running MiXCR on the 5' RACE reads. The sample lists 1.4 million or so distinct CDR3 sequences; 40% to 45% were seen once. Source material: blood. The receptor set was obtained from a woman between 18 and 29 years old in good health.

As to this clonotype: One end of the junction varies from germline; a read error may be responsible. The gene calls are TRBV20-1 and TRBJ1-2; a possible D gene is TRBD1 (6 bases). Germline assignment: CDR1 DFQATT and CDR2 SNEGSKA (reference sequence). The length of the CDR3 is 12 residues. The CDR3 DNA sequence: TGCGGTGCTAAGGACAGTCTTTATGGCTACACCTTC. Its protein is CGAKDSLYGYTF.

The chain recombines TRBV5-1 with TRBJ2-4, with 8 bases identical to TRBD2. The germline gives CDR1 SGHRS, CDR2 YFSETQ. This CDR3 is 15 amino acids long. J was trimmed by 13 bases and V by 4 bases; bases with no gene match: 16. The CDR3 loop is CASSPRTSNYNEQYF. The CDR3 coding sequence is TGCGCCAGCAGCCCGAGGACTAGCAATTACAATGAGCAGTACTTC.

The rearrangement joins TRBV7-9 to TRBJ2-5; D is ambiguous. Trimming pared 3 bases from V and 4 bases from J, leaving 6 bases between. Germline lookup yields CDR1 SEHNR and CDR2 FQNEAQ (reference sequence). The CDR3 totals 12 residues. The CDR3 loop is CASSFVAETQYF. The DNA of the CDR3 is TGTGCCAGCAGCTTTGTGGCAGAGACCCAGTACTTC.

This clonotype appeared many times. The chain combines TRBV12-3 or TRBV12-4 with TRBJ2-3; D may be TRBD2 (6 bases). V lost 7 bases, J lost 2 bases, and 10 bases lay in between. This CDR3 is built from 13 residues. The CDR3 nucleotides are TGTGCCAGCAAACTAGCTTCCACAGATACGCAGTATTTT. This translates into CASKLASTDTQYF.

The chain employs TRBV21-1 and TRBJ2-7. TRBV21-1 is a pseudogene segment. This CDR3 is built from 12 residues. CDR3 sequence: CASSKRTYEQYF. The DNA for the CDR3 is TGTGCCAGCAGCAAACGGACCTACGAGCAGTACTTC.

The rearrangement links TRBV7-2 to TRBJ2-3, with D hard to call. V lost 4 bases, J lost 6 bases, and 14 bases lay in between. From germline, CDR1 is SGHTA and CDR2 FQGNSA. The CDR3 length is 14 residues. CDR3 residues: CASSYGSPVDTQYF. CDR3 DNA sequence: TGTGCCAGCAGCTACGGCTCCCCCGTCGATACGCAGTATTTT.

This clonotype was recorded a few times. The genes are TRBV12-3 or TRBV12-4 and TRBJ2-2, with 7 bases identical to TRBD2. This CDR3 region has 17 residues. The V gene end was trimmed by 5 bases and the J gene end by 1 base; junction bases not matched to a gene: 10. The CDR3 nucleotides read TGTGCCAGCAGTCCCTTTGCGGGGGAGATGAACACCGGGGAGCTGTTTTTT. It translates to CASSPFAGEMNTGELFF.

The chain employs TRBV12-3 or TRBV12-4 and TRBJ2-2, with D perhaps matching TRBD2 (6 bases). The CDR3 totals 17 residues. V lost 5 bases, J lost 0 bases, and 16 bases lay in between. The CDR3 sequence: CASSLAPWRANTGELFF. CDR3 sequence (DNA): TGTGCCAGCAGTCTGGCCCCCTGGAGGGCGAACACCGGGGAGCTGTTTTTT.

The CDR3 region is CAWEQGGSNQPQHF. CDR3 nucleotide sequence: TGTGCCTGGGAGCAGGGGGGTAGCAATCAGCCCCAGCATTTT. V is TRBV30 and J is TRBJ1-5; 7 bases match TRBD1. The germline gives CDR1 GTSNPN, CDR2 SVGIG (reference sequence). Trimming at V came to 5 bases and at J to 0 bases, leaving 4 bases not matched to a gene. The CDR3 is 14 residues long.

This clonotype was recorded many times. The chain is built from TRBV24-1 and TRBJ2-3, with 8 bases lining up with TRBD1. After removal of 3 bases from V and 4 bases from J, the junction contained 5 bases not matched to a gene. The CDR3 consists of 15 residues. From germline, CDR1 is KGHDR and CDR2 SFDVKD. The chain's CDR3 is CATSDPGQEADTQYF. The CDR3 DNA reads as TGTGCCACCAGTGATCCGGGACAGGAAGCAGATACGCAGTATTTT.

This chain connects TRBV12-3 or TRBV12-4 to TRBJ1-2, with D uncertain. V lost 2 bases and J 1 base, leaving 8 bases between the germline ends. CDR3 length: 14 amino acids. The DNA of the CDR3 is TGTGCCAGCAGTTTACGGAACCTTAACTATGGCTACACCTTC. Encoded protein: CASSLRNLNYGYTF.

This clonotype was seen a handful of times. The chain carries TRBV14 and TRBJ2-3, with 11 bases identical to TRBD2. CDR3 size: 15 residues. CDR1 and CDR2 (germline): SGHDN, FVKESK. J was trimmed by 2 bases and V by 5 bases; bases with no gene match: 3. CDR3 sequence (DNA): TGTGCCAGCAGCGCACTAGCGGGGGTCACAGATACGCAGTATTTT. It is translated as CASSALAGVTDTQYF. The variable domain in full, with the rest retrieved from reference TRBV14 and TRBJ2-3, is EAGVTQFPSHSVIEKGQTVTLRCDPISGHDNLYWYRRVMGKEIKFLLHFVKESKQDESGMPNNRFLAERTGGTYSTLKVQPAELEDSGVYFCASSALAGVTDTQYFGPGTRLTVL.

The chain recombines TRBV24-1 with TRBJ2-1, with D uncertain. The CDR3 has 16 amino acids. Trimming cost V 7 bases and J 4 bases, with 19 bases left between them. Germline V lookup: CDR1 KGHDR, CDR2 SFDVKD. This CDR3 reads CATSPRAGLGYNEQFF. CDR3 nucleotide sequence: TGTGCCACCAGCCCTAGAGCTGGGCTCGGTTACAATGAGCAGTTCTTC.

The chain is built from TRBV27 and TRBJ2-5; 7 positions agree with TRBD1. V lost 4 bases, J lost 1 base, and 6 bases stayed unmatched. Germline V gene lookup returns CDR1 MNHEY and CDR2 SMNVEV (reference sequence). The CDR3 has 15 amino acids. CDR3 in DNA: TGTGCCAGCAGTTACAACAGGGGATCCCAAGAGACCCAGTACTTC. Translated, it gives CASSYNRGSQETQYF.

In this sample, this clonotype turned up a few times. V and J are TRBV4-1 and TRBJ2-5, with 7 bases identical to TRBD2. Germline V gives CDR1 MGHRA, CDR2 YSYEKL. After removal of 4 bases from V and 10 bases from J, the junction contained 3 bases not matched to a gene. The CDR3 totals 11 residues. CDR3 bases: TGCGCCAGCAGCCGAAGCGGGGACCAGTACTTC. As protein: CASSRSGDQYF.

The chain links TRBV6-2 or TRBV6-3 to TRBJ2-1; no clear D gene. V lost 6 bases and J lost 6, with 15 bases in between. The CDR3 has 14 amino acids. The germline gives CDR1 MNHEY, CDR2 SVGEGT. The CDR3 DNA is TGTGCCAGCAGCCGAGGTTTTGGGGTCAATGAGCAGTTCTTC. It encodes CASSRGFGVNEQFF.

V usage is TRBV14 and J usage is TRBJ1-1; possible D gene TRBD1, 5 bases. CDR3 size: 14 residues. Germline V gene sequence: CDR1 SGHDN, CDR2 FVKESK. V gave up 2 bases and J gave up 11 bases, with 18 bases separating them. The CDR3 DNA reads as TGTGCCAGCAGCCAATTTGACCTACGCTGGGGGGCTTTCTTT. This codes for CASSQFDLRWGAFF. Combining the CDR3 with reference TRBV14 and TRBJ1-1 gives the whole variable domain EAGVTQFPSHSVIEKGQTVTLRCDPISGHDNLYWYRRVMGKEIKFLLHFVKESKQDESGMPNNRFLAERTGGTYSTLKVQPAELEDSGVYFCASSQFDLRWGAFFGQGTRLTVV.

This clonotype was detected a few times. V is TRBV7-2 and J is TRBJ1-2; the D gene is possibly TRBD1 (5 bases). The V end lost 2 bases, the J end lost 5 bases, and 12 bases lay between the germline ends. The CDR3 is 14 residues long. Germline V gene data show CDR1 as SGHTA and CDR2 as FQGNSA. CDR3 region: CASSLRGDSYGYTF. CDR3 in DNA: TGTGCCAGCAGCTTAAGGGGCGACTCGTATGGCTACACCTTC.